This T cell receptor (beta chain) was identified in a study of OX40 agonist ivuxolimab in advanced cancers. Looking at the study overall: Patients were treated with intravenous ivuxolimab, dosed at 0.01 to 10 mg/kg and infused every 2 weeks. Earlier anti-PD-1, anti-PD-L1 or anti-CTLA-4 therapy was permitted; under 50% had received some. One hepatocellular carcinoma and a couple of cutaneous melanoma patients partially responded.

Comments on this clone: No antigen is known for it.

General study findings and limits: At doses 0.1 to 3.0 mg/kg, CD4+ and CD8+ clones expanded.

Deletions cut 3 bases from V and 0 bases from J, with 5 bases between. Germline CDR1 is SGHTA and CDR2 is FQGTGA. The length of the CDR3 is 13 residues. Here immunoSEQ multiplex PCR was the method, and the copy in TCRdb shows in-frame clones only, minus some. Of approximately 25,000 clones listed, 77% are singletons. V usage is TRBV7-3 and J usage is TRBJ1-1, with no clear D. The sequence derives from an adult with an advanced solid tumor such as melanoma, head and neck, liver or kidney cancer. Sequencing was performed on CD4+ or CD8+ T cells sorted from blood, taken in a trial of the OX40 agonist ivuxolimab. CDR3 amino acids: CASSFSMNTEAFF. The CDR3 coding sequence is TGTGCCAGCAGCTTTTCGATGAACACTGAAGCTTTCTTT.